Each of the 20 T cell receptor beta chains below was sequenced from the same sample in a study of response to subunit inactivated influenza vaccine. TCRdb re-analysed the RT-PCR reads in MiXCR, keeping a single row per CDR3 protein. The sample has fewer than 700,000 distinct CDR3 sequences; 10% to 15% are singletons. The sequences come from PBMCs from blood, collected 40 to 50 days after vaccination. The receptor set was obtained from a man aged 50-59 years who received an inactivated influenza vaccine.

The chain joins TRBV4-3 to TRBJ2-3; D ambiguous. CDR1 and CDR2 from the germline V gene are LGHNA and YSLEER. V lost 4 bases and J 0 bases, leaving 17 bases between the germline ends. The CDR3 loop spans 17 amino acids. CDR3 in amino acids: CASSPRHSAPSTDTQYF. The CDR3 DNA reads TGCGCCAGCAGCCCGCGCCACTCAGCCCCTAGCACAGATACGCAGTATTTT.

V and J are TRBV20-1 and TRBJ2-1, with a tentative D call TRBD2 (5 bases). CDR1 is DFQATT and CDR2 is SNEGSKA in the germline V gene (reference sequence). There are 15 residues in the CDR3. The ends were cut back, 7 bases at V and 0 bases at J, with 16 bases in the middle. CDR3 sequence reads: CSVPGLSRSYNEQFF. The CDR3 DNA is TGCAGTGTTCCTGGACTGTCCCGCTCCTACAATGAGCAGTTCTTC.

The CDR3: CAWSANQRGREQFF. The DNA of the CDR3 is TGTGCCTGGAGTGCTAACCAGCGGGGACGAGAGCAGTTCTTC. The chain has TRBV30 and TRBJ2-1, with 7 bases fitting TRBD2. Germline CDR1 GTSNPN, CDR2 SVGIG (reference sequence). The CDR3 runs 14 residues. The ends lost 1 base at V and 10 bases at J; junction bases unmatched: 10.

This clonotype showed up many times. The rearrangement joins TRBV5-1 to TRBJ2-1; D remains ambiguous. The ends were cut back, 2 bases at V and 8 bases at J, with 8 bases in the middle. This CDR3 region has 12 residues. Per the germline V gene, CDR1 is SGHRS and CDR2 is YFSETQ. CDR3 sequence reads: CASSLRRDEQFF. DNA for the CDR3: TGCGCCAGCAGCTTACGTAGGGATGAGCAGTTCTTC.

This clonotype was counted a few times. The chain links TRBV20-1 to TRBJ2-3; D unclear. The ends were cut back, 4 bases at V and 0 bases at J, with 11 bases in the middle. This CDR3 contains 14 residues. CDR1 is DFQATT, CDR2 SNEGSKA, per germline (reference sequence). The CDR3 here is CSAITTPSTDTQYF. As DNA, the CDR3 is TGCAGTGCTATAACAACACCTAGCACAGATACGCAGTATTTT.

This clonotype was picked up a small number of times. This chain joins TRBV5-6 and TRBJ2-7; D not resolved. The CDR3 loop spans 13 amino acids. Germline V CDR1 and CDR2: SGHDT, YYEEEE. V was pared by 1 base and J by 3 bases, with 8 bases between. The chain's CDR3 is CASSLRKRYEQYF. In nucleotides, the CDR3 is TGTGCCAGCAGCTTGAGGAAACGCTACGAGCAGTACTTC.

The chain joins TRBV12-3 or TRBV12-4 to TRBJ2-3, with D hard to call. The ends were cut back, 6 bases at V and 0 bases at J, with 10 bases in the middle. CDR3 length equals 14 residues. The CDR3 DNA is TGTGCCAGCAGCAACCCCCTTAGCACAGATACGCAGTATTTT. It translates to CASSNPLSTDTQYF.

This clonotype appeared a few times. DNA of the CDR3: TGCGCCAGCAGCTTGTGGGGCTCCGAGACCCAGTACTTC. It is translated as CASSLWGSETQYF. This rearrangement joins TRBV5-1 to TRBJ2-5; TRBD1 might be the D (5 bases). From germline, CDR1 is SGHRS and CDR2 YFSETQ. This CDR3 has 13 amino acids. V was pared by 1 base and J by 5 bases, with 9 bases between.

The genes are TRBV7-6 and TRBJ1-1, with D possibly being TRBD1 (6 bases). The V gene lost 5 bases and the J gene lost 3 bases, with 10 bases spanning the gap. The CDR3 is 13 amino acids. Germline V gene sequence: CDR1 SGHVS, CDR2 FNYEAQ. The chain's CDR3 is CASSIRTDTEAFF. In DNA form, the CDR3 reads TGTGCCAGCAGCATTCGGACAGACACTGAAGCTTTCTTT.

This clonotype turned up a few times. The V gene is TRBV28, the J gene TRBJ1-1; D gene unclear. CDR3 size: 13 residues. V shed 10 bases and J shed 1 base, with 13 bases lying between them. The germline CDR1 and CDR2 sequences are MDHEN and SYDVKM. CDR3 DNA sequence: TGTGCCACCAATAGGGTCTCGAACACTGAAGCTTTCTTT. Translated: CATNRVSNTEAFF. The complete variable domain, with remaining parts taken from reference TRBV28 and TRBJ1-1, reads DVKVTQSSRYLVKRTGEKVFLECVQDMDHENMFWYRQDPGLGLRLIYFSYDVKMKEKGDIPEGYSVSREKKERFSLILESASTNQTSMYLCATNRVSNTEAFFGQGTRLTVV.

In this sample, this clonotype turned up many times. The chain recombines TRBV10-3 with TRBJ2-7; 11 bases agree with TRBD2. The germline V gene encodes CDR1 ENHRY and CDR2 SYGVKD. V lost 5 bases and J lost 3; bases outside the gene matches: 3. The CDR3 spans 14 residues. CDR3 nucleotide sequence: TGTGCCATCAGTTCGGGACTAGCGGACTACGAGCAGTACTTC. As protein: CAISSGLADYEQYF.

The CDR3 region is CASRASGIILGSTDTQYF. CDR3 DNA sequence: TGCGCCAGCCGAGCTAGCGGAATTATTCTAGGATCCACAGATACGCAGTATTTT. This rearrangement joins TRBV5-1 to TRBJ2-3, with 7 bases aligning to TRBD2. CDR3 length: 18 residues. With V trimmed by 7 bases and J by 2 bases, 19 bases remained unmatched. Germline lookup yields CDR1 SGHRS and CDR2 YFSETQ.

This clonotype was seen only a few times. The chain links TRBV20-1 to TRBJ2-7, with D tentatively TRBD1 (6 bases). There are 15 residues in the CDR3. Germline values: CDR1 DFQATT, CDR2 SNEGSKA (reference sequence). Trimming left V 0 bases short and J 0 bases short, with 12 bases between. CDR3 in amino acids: CSARDLDRYSYEQYF. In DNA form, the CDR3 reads TGCAGTGCTAGAGATTTGGACAGATACTCCTACGAGCAGTACTTC.

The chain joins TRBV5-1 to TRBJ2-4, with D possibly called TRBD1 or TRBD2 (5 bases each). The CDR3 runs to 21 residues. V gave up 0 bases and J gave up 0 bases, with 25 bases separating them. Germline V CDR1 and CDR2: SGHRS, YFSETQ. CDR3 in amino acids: CASSLVAGPGETLVAKNIQYF. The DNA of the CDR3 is TGCGCCAGCAGCTTGGTAGCAGGGCCCGGGGAAACCTTAGTAGCCAAAAACATTCAGTACTTC. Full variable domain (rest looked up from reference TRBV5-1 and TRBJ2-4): KAGVTQTPRYLIKTRGQQVTLSCSPISGHRSVSWYQQTPGQGLQFLFEYFSETQRNKGNFPGRFSGRQFSNSRSEMNVSTLELGDSALYLCASSLVAGPGETLVAKNIQYFGAGTRLSVL.

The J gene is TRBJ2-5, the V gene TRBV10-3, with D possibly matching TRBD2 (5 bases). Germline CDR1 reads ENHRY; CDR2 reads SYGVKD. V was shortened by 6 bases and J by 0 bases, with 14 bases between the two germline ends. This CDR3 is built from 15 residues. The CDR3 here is CAISPKRADQETQYF. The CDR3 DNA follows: TGTGCCATCAGCCCAAAGAGGGCAGACCAAGAGACCCAGTACTTC.

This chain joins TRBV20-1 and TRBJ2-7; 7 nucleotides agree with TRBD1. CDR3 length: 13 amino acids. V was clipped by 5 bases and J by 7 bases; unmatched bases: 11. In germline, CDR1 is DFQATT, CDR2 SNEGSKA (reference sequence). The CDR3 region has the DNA TGCAGTGCTCATAAAGGGGGCGATTTGGAGCAGTACTTC. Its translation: CSAHKGGDLEQYF.

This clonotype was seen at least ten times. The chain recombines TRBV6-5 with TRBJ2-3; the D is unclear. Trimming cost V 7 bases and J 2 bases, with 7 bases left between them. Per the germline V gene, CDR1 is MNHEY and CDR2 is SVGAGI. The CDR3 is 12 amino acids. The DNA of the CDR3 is TGTGCCAGCAAGTCGAACACAGATACGCAGTATTTT. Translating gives CASKSNTDTQYF.

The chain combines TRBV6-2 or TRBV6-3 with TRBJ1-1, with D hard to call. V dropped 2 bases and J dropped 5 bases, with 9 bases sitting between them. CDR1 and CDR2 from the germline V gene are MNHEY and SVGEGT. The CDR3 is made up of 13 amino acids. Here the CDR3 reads CASSYAASTEAFF. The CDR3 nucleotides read TGTGCCAGCAGTTACGCGGCCAGTACTGAAGCTTTCTTT.

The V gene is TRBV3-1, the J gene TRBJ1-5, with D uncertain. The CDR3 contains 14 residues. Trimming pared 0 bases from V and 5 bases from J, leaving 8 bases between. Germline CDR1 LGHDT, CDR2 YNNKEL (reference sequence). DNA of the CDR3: TGTGCCAGCAGCCAAGAAGGTATCTATCAGCCCCAGCATTTT. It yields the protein CASSQEGIYQPQHF.

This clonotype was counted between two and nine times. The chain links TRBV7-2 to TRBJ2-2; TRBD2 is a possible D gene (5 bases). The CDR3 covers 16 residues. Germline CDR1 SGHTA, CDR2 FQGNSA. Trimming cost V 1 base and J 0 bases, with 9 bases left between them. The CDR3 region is CASSLVVGTNTGELFF. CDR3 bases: TGTGCCAGCAGCTTAGTGGTCGGGACGAACACCGGGGAGCTGTTTTTT.